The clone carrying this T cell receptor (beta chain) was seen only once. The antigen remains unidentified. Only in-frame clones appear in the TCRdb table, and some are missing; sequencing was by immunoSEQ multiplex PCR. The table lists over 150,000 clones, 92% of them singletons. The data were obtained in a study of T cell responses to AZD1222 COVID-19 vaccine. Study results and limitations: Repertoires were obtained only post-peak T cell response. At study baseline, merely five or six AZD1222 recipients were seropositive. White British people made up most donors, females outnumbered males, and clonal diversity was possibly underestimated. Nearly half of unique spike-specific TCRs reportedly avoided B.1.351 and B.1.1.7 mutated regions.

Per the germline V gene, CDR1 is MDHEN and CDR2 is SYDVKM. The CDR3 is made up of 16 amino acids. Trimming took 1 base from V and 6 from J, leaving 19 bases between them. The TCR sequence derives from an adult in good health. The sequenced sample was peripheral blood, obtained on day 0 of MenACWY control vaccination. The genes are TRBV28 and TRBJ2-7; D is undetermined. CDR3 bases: TGTGCCAGCAGTTTATTGAACCACGCCTGGGAAGGCGAGCAGTACTTC. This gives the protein CASSLLNHAWEGEQYF.